This T cell receptor (beta chain) was recovered during a study of OX40 agonist ivuxolimab in advanced cancers. The protocol was immunoSEQ multiplex PCR, while the TCRdb copy is restricted to in-frame clones and leaves out a portion. The table includes tens of thousands of clones, more than 85% detected once. The CDR3 spans 18 residues. With 7 bases clipped from V and 7 bases from J, the junction kept 20 bases outside the gene matches. CDR1 and CDR2 (germline): LNHDA, SQIVND (reference sequence). This chain joins TRBV19 and TRBJ1-5, with TRBD1 matching over 9 bases. The sample in question was CD4+ or CD8+ T cells sorted from blood, obtained in a trial of the OX40 agonist ivuxolimab. The clonotype originates from an adult with an advanced solid tumor such as melanoma, head and neck, liver or kidney cancer. The CDR3 DNA reads as TGTGCCAGTATAGATTCGTCGGGGACAGGGCTCGGGGAGCAGCCCCAGCATTTT. This gives the protein CASIDSSGTGLGEQPQHF.